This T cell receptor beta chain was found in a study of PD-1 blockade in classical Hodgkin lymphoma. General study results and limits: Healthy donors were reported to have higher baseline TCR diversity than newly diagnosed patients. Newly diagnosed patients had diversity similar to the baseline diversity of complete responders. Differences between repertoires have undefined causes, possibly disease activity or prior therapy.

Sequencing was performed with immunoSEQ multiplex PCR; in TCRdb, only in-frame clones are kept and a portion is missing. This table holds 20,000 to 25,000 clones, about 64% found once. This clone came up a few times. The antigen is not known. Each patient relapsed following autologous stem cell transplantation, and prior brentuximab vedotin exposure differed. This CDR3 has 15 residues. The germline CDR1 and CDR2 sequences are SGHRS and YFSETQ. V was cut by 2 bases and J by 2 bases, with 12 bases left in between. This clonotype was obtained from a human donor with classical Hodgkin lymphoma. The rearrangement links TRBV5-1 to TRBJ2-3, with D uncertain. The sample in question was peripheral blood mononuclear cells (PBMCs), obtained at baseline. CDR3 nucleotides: TGCGCCAGCAGCTTCCAGGCTGCGTCCACAGATACGCAGTATTTT. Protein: CASSFQAASTDTQYF.